The next 27 T cell receptor beta chains were all read from a single sample in a study of T cell repertoires in cytomegalovirus infection. MiXCR was run by TCRdb on the reads, yielding one entry per CDR3 protein. The sample has nearly 650,000 distinct CDR3 sequences; 20% to 25% are singletons. Sequencing was carried out using CD8+ T cells from PBMCs. The receptors originated from a human donor in good health (CMV status not recorded). Some clones in this sample may be carry-over from other donors' samples.

There are a few counts of this clonotype. This chain connects TRBV12-5 to TRBJ1-5; 7 nucleotides agree with TRBD1. V lost 4 bases and J lost 5; bases outside the gene matches: 8. Germline CDR1 LGHNT, CDR2 FRNRAP. There are 15 residues in the CDR3. CDR3 region: CASGYPDRVDQPQHF. Here the CDR3 DNA reads TGTGCTAGTGGTTACCCTGACAGGGTGGATCAGCCCCAGCATTTT.

This chain links TRBV6-1 with TRBJ2-1; D not resolved. V was cut by 0 bases and J by 9 bases, with 6 bases left in between. The CDR3 runs to 12 residues. Germline V lookup: CDR1 MNHNS, CDR2 SASEGT. CDR3 coding DNA: TGTGCCAGCAGTGAAGCGTTCCGTGAGCAGTTCTTC. Protein product: CASSEAFREQFF.

V usage is TRBV10-3 and J usage is TRBJ2-3; perhaps D is TRBD1 or TRBD2 (5 bases each). Trimming pared 4 bases from V and 3 bases from J, leaving 11 bases between. In germline, CDR1 is ENHRY, CDR2 SYGVKD. The CDR3 has 14 residues. Here the CDR3 DNA reads TGTGCCATCAGTGGCCCAGGGAGTACAGATACGCAGTATTTT. It codes for CAISGPGSTDTQYF.

The gene calls are TRBV20-1 and TRBJ1-1; D remains unclear. Between the trimmed V and J ends, which lost 7 bases and 1 base, there was a span of 19 bases. Per germline, CDR1 DFQATT and CDR2 SNEGSKA (reference sequence). The CDR3 extends over 15 amino acids. The CDR3 region has the DNA TGCAGTGTCCCGGACGCCCGGTATGAGAACACTGAAGCTTTCTTT. Protein: CSVPDARYENTEAFF.

This clonotype appeared many times. This chain uses TRBV12-3 or TRBV12-4 with TRBJ2-2, with no clear D. This CDR3 spans 13 amino acids. The V gene lost 5 bases and the J gene lost 2 bases, with 6 bases spanning the gap. CDR3 DNA: TGTGCCAGCAGTACGTCCAACACCGGGGAGCTGTTTTTT. This sequence encodes CASSTSNTGELFF.

The rearrangement joins TRBV10-3 to TRBJ1-6, with unresolved D. The length of the CDR3 is 15 residues. Deletions cut 0 bases from V and 2 bases from J, with 5 bases between. The germline V gene encodes CDR1 ENHRY and CDR2 SYGVKD. This CDR3 reads CAISESSAYNSPLHF. The DNA for the CDR3 is TGTGCCATCAGTGAGTCCTCGGCCTATAATTCACCCCTCCACTTT.

This clonotype appeared a few times. This rearrangement joins TRBV28 to TRBJ2-3; 9 bases agree with TRBD1. Germline values: CDR1 MDHEN, CDR2 SYDVKM. V trimming: 4 bases; J trimming: 7 bases; junction bases outside the gene matches: 3. The CDR3 is 13 residues long. The CDR3 nucleotides read TGTGCCAGCAGTTCACAGGGGGCCAATACGCAGTATTTT. Translated, it gives CASSSQGANTQYF.

This clonotype occurred many times. The chain is built from TRBV7-9 and TRBJ2-3; 9 bases map to TRBD2. Germline V gene data show CDR1 as SEHNR and CDR2 as FQNEAQ (reference sequence). With V trimmed by 5 bases and J by 0 bases, 15 bases remained unmatched. This CDR3 has 19 amino acids. CDR3: CASSLTHTRLAASTDTQYF. The CDR3 bases are TGTGCCAGCAGCCTCACCCACACGAGACTAGCGGCTAGCACAGATACGCAGTATTTT. Using reference TRBV7-9 and TRBJ2-3 for the parts outside the CDR3, the full variable domain is DTGVSQNPRHKITKRGQNVTFRCDPISEHNRLYWYRQTLGQGPEFLTYFQNEAQLEKSRLLSDRFSAERPKGSFSTLEIQRTEQGDSAMYLCASSLTHTRLAASTDTQYFGPGTRLTVL.

The chain couples TRBV6-6 to TRBJ2-2, with 7 bases matching TRBD1. V gave up 7 bases and J gave up 3 bases; unmatched junction bases: 14. Germline V CDR1 and CDR2: MNHNY, SVGAGI (reference sequence). The CDR3 is 17 amino acids. Here the CDR3 DNA reads TGTGCCAGCAATACCGACGGAGAGGGGGCGCACACCGGGGAGCTGTTTTTT. This codes for CASNTDGEGAHTGELFF.

The CDR3 bases are TGTGCCAGCAGTGACATTGTTGGTGAGACCCAGTACTTC. Translating it yields CASSDIVGETQYF. V gene TRBV6-4 combines with J gene TRBJ2-5; no reliable D call. Trimming left V 2 bases short and J 5 bases short, with 9 bases between. Per the germline V gene, CDR1 is MRHNA and CDR2 is SNTAGT. This CDR3 spans 13 amino acids.

This clonotype occurred a few times. The V and J genes are TRBV14 and TRBJ2-1; D gene uncertain. This CDR3 spans 17 amino acids. Trimming pared 4 bases from V and 3 bases from J, leaving 19 bases between. Per germline, CDR1 SGHDN and CDR2 FVKESK. CDR3 loop: CASSLKSLNHYYNEQFF. The CDR3 bases are TGTGCCAGCAGCCTAAAGAGCCTAAACCACTACTACAATGAGCAGTTCTTC. The whole variable domain, filled in from reference TRBV14 and TRBJ2-1, reads EAGVTQFPSHSVIEKGQTVTLRCDPISGHDNLYWYRRVMGKEIKFLLHFVKESKQDESGMPNNRFLAERTGGTYSTLKVQPAELEDSGVYFCASSLKSLNHYYNEQFFGPGTRLTVL.

This clonotype was seen only a few times. The chain is built from TRBV28 and TRBJ2-3, with a weak D call TRBD1 (6 bases). The CDR3 consists of 14 residues. V lost 5 bases, J lost 3 bases, and 12 bases lay in between. Germline CDR1 and CDR2: MDHEN and SYDVKM. CDR3 in amino acids: CASSPLQGTDTQYF. In nucleotides, the CDR3 is TGTGCCAGCAGTCCCTTACAGGGTACAGATACGCAGTATTTT.

The chain links TRBV27 to TRBJ2-3; a possible D gene is TRBD1 (7 bases). Deletions cut 1 base from V and 4 bases from J, with 12 bases between. The CDR3 runs to 15 residues. Germline V gene lookup returns CDR1 MNHEY and CDR2 SMNVEV (reference sequence). CDR3 loop: CASSLWQGEADTQYF. The CDR3 region has the DNA TGTGCCAGCAGTTTATGGCAGGGGGAGGCAGATACGCAGTATTTT.

This clonotype has at least ten counts. The V and J genes are TRBV7-6 and TRBJ1-6; no definite D call. The CDR3 runs 13 residues. Between the trimmed V and J ends, which lost 6 bases and 8 bases, there was a span of 11 bases. Germline V CDR1 and CDR2: SGHVS, FNYEAQ. CDR3: CASRLDAHSPLHF. The CDR3, as DNA: TGTGCCAGCAGGTTGGATGCCCATTCACCCCTCCACTTT.

This clonotype was seen more than once but under ten times. The V call is TRBV20-1, the J call TRBJ2-3; possibly TRBD2 for D (5 bases). The CDR3 has 14 amino acids. Germline V gives CDR1 DFQATT, CDR2 SNEGSKA (reference sequence). Trimming removed 7 bases at V and 1 base at J, with 15 bases between. Written as DNA, the CDR3 is TGCAGTGTCCCGACCGACTATCGCACAGATACGCAGTATTTT. Translated: CSVPTDYRTDTQYF.

This clonotype appeared a few times. The chain links TRBV5-1 to TRBJ2-7; either TRBD1 or TRBD2 may fit D (6 bases each). This CDR3 comprises 12 residues. The V and J ends lost 6 bases and 3 bases respectively, with 10 bases between them. Germline assignment: CDR1 SGHRS and CDR2 YFSETQ. The CDR3 reads CASKEGGYEQYF. The CDR3 coding sequence is TGCGCCAGCAAGGAGGGGGGCTACGAGCAGTACTTC.

V usage is TRBV20-1 and J usage is TRBJ2-5; D is unresolved. This CDR3 is built from 12 residues. Looked up from germline, CDR1 is DFQATT and CDR2 is SNEGSKA (reference sequence). V lost 0 bases, J lost 1 base, and 3 bases lay in between. In DNA, the CDR3 is TGCAGTGCTAGAGATCCCCAAGAGACCCAGTACTTC. Amino acid sequence: CSARDPQETQYF.

This rearrangement joins TRBV27 to TRBJ2-1; D is possibly TRBD1 (6 bases). The CDR3 runs 16 residues. With 5 bases removed from V and 7 bases from J, the gap between germline ends came to 21 bases. The V gene's germline CDR1 is MNHEY and CDR2 SMNVEV (reference sequence). In DNA, the CDR3 is TGTGCCAGCAGTCCAATCTCACGGGACACAGGGAATGAGCAGTTCTTC. It is translated as CASSPISRDTGNEQFF.

The rearrangement joins TRBV29-1 to TRBJ1-1, with D maybe TRBD1 (5 bases). Trimming left V 4 bases short and J 0 bases short, with 9 bases between. This CDR3 region has 13 residues. Germline V lookup: CDR1 SQVTM, CDR2 ANQGSEA. This CDR3 is CSVGGEVNTEAFF. The CDR3 DNA is TGCAGCGTTGGGGGGGAGGTGAACACTGAAGCTTTCTTT.

This clonotype was observed a few times. The chain couples TRBV28 to TRBJ1-4; D unclear. CDR1 is MDHEN and CDR2 is SYDVKM in the germline V gene. V gave up 8 bases and J gave up 0 bases, with 7 bases separating them. The CDR3 is 13 amino acids. The CDR3 loop reads CASASATNEKLFF. The CDR3 DNA reads TGTGCCAGCGCGTCCGCAACTAATGAAAAACTGTTTTTT.

The J gene is TRBJ1-6, the V gene TRBV7-8; TRBD1 might be the D (5 bases). CDR1 is SGHVS, CDR2 FQNEAQ, per germline. Trimming shortened V by 5 bases and J by 2 bases, and 13 bases separated the two germline ends. The length of the CDR3 is 16 residues. CDR3 bases: TGTGCCAGCAGCCAGTTAACGGGACCCTATAATTCACCCCTCCACTTT. As protein: CASSQLTGPYNSPLHF.

This chain uses TRBV20-1 with TRBJ2-7; 15 positions agree with TRBD2. Germline V gives CDR1 DFQATT, CDR2 SNEGSKA (reference sequence). Losses at the gene ends were 6 bases for V and 4 bases for J; bases not matched to a gene: 4. The CDR3 loop spans 14 amino acids. CDR3 region: CSARTSGGVYEQYF. CDR3 in DNA: TGCAGTGCACGGACTAGCGGGGGGGTTTACGAGCAGTACTTC.

J is TRBJ2-5 and V is TRBV4-2; D gene unclear. Germline CDR1 reads LGHNA; CDR2 reads YNFKEQ. This CDR3 region has 14 residues. V lost 1 base, J lost 4 bases, and 10 bases lay in between. CDR3 DNA: TGTGCCAGCAGCCAAGCCGGCGTTTCAGAGACCCAGTACTTC. Protein: CASSQAGVSETQYF.

This clonotype was recorded at least ten times. This chain connects TRBV7-6 to TRBJ2-1; TRBD2 aligns across 11 bases. The CDR3 runs 15 residues. The V segment lost 6 bases and the J segment 2 bases; nucleotides outside the gene matches: 3. Germline assignment: CDR1 SGHVS and CDR2 FNYEAQ. The CDR3 coding sequence is TGTGCCAGCAGTGTTAGCGGGGGGGCCTACAATGAGCAGTTCTTC. Encoded protein: CASSVSGGAYNEQFF. Full variable domain (outside the CDR3, taken from reference TRBV7-6 and TRBJ2-1): GAGVSQSPRYKVTKRGQDVALRCDPISGHVSLYWYRQALGQGPEFLTYFNYEAQQDKSGLPNDRFSAERPEGSISTLTIQRTEQRDSAMYRCASSVSGGAYNEQFFGPGTRLTVL.

The V and J genes are TRBV10-3 and TRBJ2-6, with no clear D. Germline assignment: CDR1 ENHRY and CDR2 SYGVKD. The V end lost 6 bases, the J end lost 0 bases, and 12 bases lay between the germline ends. This CDR3 is built from 16 residues. This chain's CDR3 is CAIRVGTASGANVLTF. CDR3 DNA: TGTGCCATCAGAGTGGGTACCGCCTCTGGGGCCAACGTCCTGACTTTC.

The gene calls are TRBV20-1 and TRBJ2-5; the match to TRBD1 covers 8 bases. Germline values: CDR1 DFQATT, CDR2 SNEGSKA (reference sequence). This CDR3 comprises 15 residues. The V segment lost 0 bases and the J segment 2 bases; nucleotides outside the gene matches: 5. The CDR3 region has the DNA TGCAGTGCTAGAGATCGGCAGGGGGCACAAGAGACCCAGTACTTC. It specifies CSARDRQGAQETQYF.

As to this clonotype: The conserved phenylalanine or tryptophan normally closing the CDR3 is absent here, so this likely arose from a read error. V and J are TRBV15 and TRBJ2-3, with a weak D call TRBD2 (6 bases). V was shortened by 0 bases and J by 3 bases, with 16 bases between the two germline ends. The CDR3 spans 17 residues. Germline V lookup: CDR1 LNHNV, CDR2 YYDKDF (reference sequence). As DNA, the CDR3 is TGTGCCACCAGCAGAGATGACTGGGAGGCGTCGACAGATACGCAGTATTCT. Its translation is CATSRDDWEASTDTQYS.